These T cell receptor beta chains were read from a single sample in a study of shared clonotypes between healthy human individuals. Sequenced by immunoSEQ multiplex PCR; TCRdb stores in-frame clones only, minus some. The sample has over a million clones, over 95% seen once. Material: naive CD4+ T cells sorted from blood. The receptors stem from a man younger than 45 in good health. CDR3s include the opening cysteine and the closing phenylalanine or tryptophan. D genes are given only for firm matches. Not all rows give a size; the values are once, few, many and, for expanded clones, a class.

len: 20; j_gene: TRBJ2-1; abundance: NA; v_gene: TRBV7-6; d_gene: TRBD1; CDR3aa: CASSLTLGIQGAPSRNEQFF; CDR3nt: TGTGCCAGCAGCCTGACGTTAGGGATACAGGGGGCGCCAAGTAGGAATGAGCAGTTCTTC
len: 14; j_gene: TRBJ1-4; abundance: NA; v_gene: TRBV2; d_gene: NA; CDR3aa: CASSIIGANEKLFF; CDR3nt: TGTGCCAGCAGTATTATCGGGGCTAATGAAAAACTGTTTTTT
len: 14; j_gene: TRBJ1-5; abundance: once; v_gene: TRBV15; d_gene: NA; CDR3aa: CATSLGGSNQPQHF; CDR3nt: TGTGCCACCAGCCTCGGAGGGTCCAATCAGCCCCAGCATTTT
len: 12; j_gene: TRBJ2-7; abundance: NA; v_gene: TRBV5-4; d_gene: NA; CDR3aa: CASSLHHYEQYF; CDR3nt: TGTGCCAGCAGCTTGCACCACTACGAGCAGTACTTC
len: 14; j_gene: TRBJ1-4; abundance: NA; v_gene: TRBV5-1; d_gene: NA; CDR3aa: CASSLDREGEKLFF; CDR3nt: TGCGCCAGCAGCTTGGACAGGGAAGGAGAAAAACTGTTTTTT
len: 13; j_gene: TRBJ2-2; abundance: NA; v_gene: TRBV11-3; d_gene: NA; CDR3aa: CASSLEGSGELFF; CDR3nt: TGTGCCAGCAGCTTGGAGGGATCCGGGGAGCTGTTTTTT
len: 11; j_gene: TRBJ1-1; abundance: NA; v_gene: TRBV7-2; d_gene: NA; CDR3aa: CASSLVVEAFF; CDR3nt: TGTGCCAGCAGCTTGGTAGTTGAAGCTTTCTTT
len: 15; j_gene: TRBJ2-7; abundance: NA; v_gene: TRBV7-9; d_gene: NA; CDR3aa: CASSLEGRSSYEQYF; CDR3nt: TGTGCCAGCAGCTTAGAGGGGCGCAGCTCCTACGAGCAGTACTTC
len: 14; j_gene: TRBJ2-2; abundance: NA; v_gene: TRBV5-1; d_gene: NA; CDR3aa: CASSLTTNTGELFF; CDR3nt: TGCGCCAGCAGCTTGACAACGAACACCGGGGAGCTGTTTTTT
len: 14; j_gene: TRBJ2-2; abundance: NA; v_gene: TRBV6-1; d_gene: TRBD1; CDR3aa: CASRRQGLTGELFF; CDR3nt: TGTGCCAGCAGACGACAGGGCCTGACCGGGGAGCTGTTTTTT
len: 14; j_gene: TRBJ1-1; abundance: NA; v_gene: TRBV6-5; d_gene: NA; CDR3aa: CASSYSISGTEAFF; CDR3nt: TGTGCCAGCAGTTACTCGATCTCGGGGACTGAAGCTTTCTTT
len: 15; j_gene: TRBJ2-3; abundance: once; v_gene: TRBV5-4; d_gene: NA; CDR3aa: CASSLWSGDADTQYF; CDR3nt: TGTGCCAGCAGCTTGTGGTCCGGGGATGCAGATACGCAGTATTTT
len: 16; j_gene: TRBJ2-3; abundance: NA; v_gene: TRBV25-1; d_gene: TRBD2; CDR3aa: CASSSRLAGLADTQYF; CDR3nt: TGTGCCAGCAGTAGTAGACTAGCGGGACTTGCAGATACGCAGTATTTT
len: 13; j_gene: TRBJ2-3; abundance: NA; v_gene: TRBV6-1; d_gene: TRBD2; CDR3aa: CASSARLAVTQYF; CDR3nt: TGTGCCAGCAGTGCCCGACTAGCAGTTACGCAGTATTTT
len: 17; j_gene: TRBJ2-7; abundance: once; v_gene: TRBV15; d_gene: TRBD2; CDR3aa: CATSRDEASGRAGEQYF; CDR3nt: TGTGCCACCAGCAGAGATGAGGCTAGCGGGAGGGCCGGGGAGCAGTACTTC
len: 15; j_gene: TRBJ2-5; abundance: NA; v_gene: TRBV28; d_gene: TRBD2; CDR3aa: CASNRLAGLQETQYF; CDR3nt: TGTGCCAGCAACCGCCTAGCGGGCCTTCAAGAGACCCAGTACTTC
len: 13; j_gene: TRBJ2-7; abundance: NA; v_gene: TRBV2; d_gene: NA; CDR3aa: CASTDRLGLEQYF; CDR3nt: TGTGCCAGCACCGATAGGCTAGGGCTGGAGCAGTACTTC
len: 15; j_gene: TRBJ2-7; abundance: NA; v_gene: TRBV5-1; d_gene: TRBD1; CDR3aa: CASSSGTGLFYEQYF; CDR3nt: TGCGCCAGCAGCTCGGGGACAGGTCTTTTCTACGAGCAGTACTTC
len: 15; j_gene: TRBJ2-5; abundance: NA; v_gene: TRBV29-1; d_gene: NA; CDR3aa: CSVAPTHPIQETQYF; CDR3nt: TGCAGCGTTGCCCCGACTCATCCGATCCAAGAGACCCAGTACTTC
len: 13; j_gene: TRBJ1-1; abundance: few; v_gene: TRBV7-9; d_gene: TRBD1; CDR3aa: CASSLQGATEAFF; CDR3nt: TGTGCCAGCAGCTTACAGGGGGCAACTGAAGCTTTCTTT
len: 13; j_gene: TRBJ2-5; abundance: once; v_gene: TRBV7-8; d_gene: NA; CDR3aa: CASKRRGAETQYF; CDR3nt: TGTGCCAGCAAAAGAAGAGGGGCAGAGACCCAGTACTTC
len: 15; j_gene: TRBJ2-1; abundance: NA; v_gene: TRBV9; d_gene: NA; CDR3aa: CASSPGGGIDDEQFF; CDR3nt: TGTGCCAGCAGCCCCGGAGGGGGAATTGATGATGAGCAGTTCTTC
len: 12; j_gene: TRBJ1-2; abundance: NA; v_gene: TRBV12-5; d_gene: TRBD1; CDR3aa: CASGQTGYGYTF; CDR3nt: TGTGCTAGTGGTCAGACAGGGTACGGCTACACCTTC
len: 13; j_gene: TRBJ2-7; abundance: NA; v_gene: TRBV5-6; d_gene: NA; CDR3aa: CASSFRQDYEQYF; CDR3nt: TGTGCCAGCAGCTTTAGACAGGACTACGAGCAGTACTTC
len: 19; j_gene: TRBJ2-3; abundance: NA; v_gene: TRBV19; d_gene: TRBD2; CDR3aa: CASSIDFAGLAASTDTQYF; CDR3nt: TGTGCCAGTAGTATAGACTTCGCTGGACTAGCGGCTAGCACAGATACGCAGTATTTT
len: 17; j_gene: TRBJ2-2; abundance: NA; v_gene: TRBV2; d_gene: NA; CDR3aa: CASSESPGLADTGELFF; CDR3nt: TGTGCCAGCAGTGAAAGTCCTGGGCTAGCAGACACCGGGGAGCTGTTTTTT
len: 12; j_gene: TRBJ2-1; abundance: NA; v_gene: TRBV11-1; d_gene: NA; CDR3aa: CASSLAVYEQFF; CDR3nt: TGTGCCAGCAGCTTAGCGGTTTACGAGCAGTTCTTC
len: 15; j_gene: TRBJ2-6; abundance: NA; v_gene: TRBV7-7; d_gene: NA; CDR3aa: CASSYRLSGANVLTF; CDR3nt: TGTGCTAGCAGCTACAGACTCTCTGGGGCCAACGTCCTGACTTTC
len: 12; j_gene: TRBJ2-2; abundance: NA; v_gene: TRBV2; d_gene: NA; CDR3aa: CASSMWGGELFF; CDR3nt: TGTGCCAGCAGTATGTGGGGCGGGGAGCTGTTTTTT
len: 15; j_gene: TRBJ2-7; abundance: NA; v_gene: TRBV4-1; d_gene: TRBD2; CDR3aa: CASSQAGGSRREQYF; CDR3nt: TGCGCCAGCAGCCAGGCTGGCGGGAGCCGGCGAGAGCAGTACTTC
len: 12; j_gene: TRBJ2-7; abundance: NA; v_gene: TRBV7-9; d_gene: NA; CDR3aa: CASSFRAYEQYF; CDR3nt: TGTGCCAGCAGCTTTCGGGCCTACGAGCAGTACTTC
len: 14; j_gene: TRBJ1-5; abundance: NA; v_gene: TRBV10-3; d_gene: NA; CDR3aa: CAISEAGDNQPQHF; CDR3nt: TGTGCCATCAGTGAGGCAGGGGATAATCAGCCCCAGCATTTT
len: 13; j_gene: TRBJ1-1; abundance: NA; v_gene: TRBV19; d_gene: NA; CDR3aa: CASSTGQGRKAFF; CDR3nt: TGTGCCAGTAGTACGGGTCAGGGGAGGAAAGCTTTCTTT
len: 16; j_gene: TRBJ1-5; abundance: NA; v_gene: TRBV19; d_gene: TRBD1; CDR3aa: CASSTRDSLSNQPQHF; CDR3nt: TGTGCCAGTAGTACCCGGGACAGCCTTAGCAATCAGCCCCAGCATTTT
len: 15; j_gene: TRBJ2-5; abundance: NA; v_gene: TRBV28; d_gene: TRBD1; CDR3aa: CASSVNRQGGETQYF; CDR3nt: TGTGCCAGCAGCGTGAACCGACAGGGGGGAGAGACCCAGTACTTC
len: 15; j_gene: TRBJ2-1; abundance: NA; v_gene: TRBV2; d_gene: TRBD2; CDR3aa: CASSELRGLANEQFF; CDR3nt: TGTGCCAGCAGTGAGCTGAGGGGACTAGCGAATGAGCAGTTCTTC
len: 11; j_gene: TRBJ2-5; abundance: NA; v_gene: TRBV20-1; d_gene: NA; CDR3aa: CSARVGETQYF; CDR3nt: TGCAGTGCTAGGGTGGGAGAGACCCAGTACTTC
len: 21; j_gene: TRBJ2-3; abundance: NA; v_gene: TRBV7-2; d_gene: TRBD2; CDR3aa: CASSLATSWKVAGALTDTQYF; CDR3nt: TGTGCCAGCAGCTTAGCGACCTCTTGGAAGGTAGCGGGAGCTTTGACAGATACGCAGTATTTT
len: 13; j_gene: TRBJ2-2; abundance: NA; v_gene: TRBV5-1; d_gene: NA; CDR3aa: CASSPSRPGELFF; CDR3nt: TGCGCCAGCAGCCCTAGTAGGCCCGGGGAGCTGTTTTTT
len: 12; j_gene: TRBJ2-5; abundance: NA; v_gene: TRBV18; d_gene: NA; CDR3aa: CASSPGAETQYF; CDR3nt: TGTGCCAGCTCACCAGGAGCCGAGACCCAGTACTTC
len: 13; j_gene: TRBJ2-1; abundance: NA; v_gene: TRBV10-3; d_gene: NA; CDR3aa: CAITGGDYNEQFF; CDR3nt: TGTGCCATCACGGGCGGGGATTACAATGAGCAGTTCTTC
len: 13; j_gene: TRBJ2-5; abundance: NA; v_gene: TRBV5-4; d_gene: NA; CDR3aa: CASSPGPQETQYF; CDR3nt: TGTGCCAGCAGCCCGGGACCGCAAGAGACCCAGTACTTC
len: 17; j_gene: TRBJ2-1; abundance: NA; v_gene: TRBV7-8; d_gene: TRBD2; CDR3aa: CASSTCRREGLCDEQFF; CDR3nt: TGTGCCAGCAGCACCTGCCGGCGGGAGGGCCTTTGTGATGAGCAGTTCTTC
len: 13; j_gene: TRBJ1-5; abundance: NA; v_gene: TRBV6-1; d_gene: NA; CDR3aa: CATSISINQPQHF; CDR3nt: TGTGCCACCAGTATTTCCATCAATCAGCCCCAGCATTTT
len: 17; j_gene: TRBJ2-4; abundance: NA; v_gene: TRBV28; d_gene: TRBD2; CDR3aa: CASSGLAGGPSKNIQYF; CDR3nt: TGTGCCAGCTCAGGACTAGCGGGAGGGCCTTCCAAAAACATTCAGTACTTC
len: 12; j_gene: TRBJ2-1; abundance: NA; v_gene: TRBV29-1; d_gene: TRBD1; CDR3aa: CSVLTGVAEQFF; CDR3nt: TGCAGCGTTTTGACAGGGGTGGCTGAGCAGTTCTTC
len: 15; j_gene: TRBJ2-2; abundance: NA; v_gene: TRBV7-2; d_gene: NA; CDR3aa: CASSHSRLATGELFF; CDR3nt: TGTGCCAGCAGCCATTCCCGACTTGCCACCGGGGAGCTGTTTTTT
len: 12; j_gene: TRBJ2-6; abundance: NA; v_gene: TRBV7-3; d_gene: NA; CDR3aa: CASSSQANVLTF; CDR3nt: TGTGCCAGCAGCTCACAAGCCAACGTCCTGACTTTC
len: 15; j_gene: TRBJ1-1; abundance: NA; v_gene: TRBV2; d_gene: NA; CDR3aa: CASRGGFGLHTEAFF; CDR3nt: TGTGCCAGCAGGGGGGGTTTTGGCCTTCACACTGAAGCTTTCTTT
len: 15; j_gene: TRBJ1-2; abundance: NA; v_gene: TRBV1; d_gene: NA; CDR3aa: CTSSQDSGRRGGYTF; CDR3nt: TGCACCAGCAGCCAAGATTCGGGACGGAGGGGTGGCTACACCTTC
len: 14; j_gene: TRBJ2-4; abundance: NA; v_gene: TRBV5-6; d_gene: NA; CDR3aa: CASSLRIAKNIQYF; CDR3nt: TGTGCCAGCAGCTTACGGATAGCCAAAAACATTCAGTACTTC
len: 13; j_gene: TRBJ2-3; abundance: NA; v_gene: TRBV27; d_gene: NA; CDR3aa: CASSSLGPDTQYF; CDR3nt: TGTGCCAGCAGTTCCCTAGGGCCAGATACGCAGTATTTT
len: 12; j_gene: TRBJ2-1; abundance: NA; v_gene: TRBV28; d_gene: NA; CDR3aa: CASSLDYNEQFF; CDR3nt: TGTGCCAGCAGTTTGGACTACAATGAGCAGTTCTTC
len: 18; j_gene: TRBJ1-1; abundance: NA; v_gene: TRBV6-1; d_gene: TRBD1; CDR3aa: CASSEAGTGWPRDTEAFF; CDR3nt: TGTGCCAGCAGTGAAGCGGGGACAGGTTGGCCTAGGGACACTGAAGCTTTCTTT
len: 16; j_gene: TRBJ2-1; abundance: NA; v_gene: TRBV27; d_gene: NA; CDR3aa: CASSLSPREYYNEQFF; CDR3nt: TGTGCCAGCAGTTTAAGCCCTAGAGAATACTACAATGAGCAGTTCTTC
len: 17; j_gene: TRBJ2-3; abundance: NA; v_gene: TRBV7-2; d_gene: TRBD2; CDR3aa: CASSLGGLAGGTYTQYF; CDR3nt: TGTGCCAGCAGCTTAGGGGGACTAGCGGGAGGTACCTATACGCAGTATTTT
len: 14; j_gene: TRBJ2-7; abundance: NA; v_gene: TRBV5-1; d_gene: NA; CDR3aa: CASSPSGVSYEQYF; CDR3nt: TGCGCCAGCAGCCCGTCGGGGGTCTCCTACGAGCAGTACTTC
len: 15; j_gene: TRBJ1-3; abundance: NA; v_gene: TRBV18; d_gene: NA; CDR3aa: CASSPIAFSGNTIYF; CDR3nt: TGTGCCAGCTCACCAATAGCCTTCTCTGGAAACACCATATATTTT
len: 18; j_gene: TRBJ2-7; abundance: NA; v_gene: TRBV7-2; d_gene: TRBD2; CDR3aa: CASSPASLGLAGRYEQYF; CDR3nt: TGTGCCAGCAGCCCAGCGTCGTTGGGACTAGCGGGGCGATACGAGCAGTACTTC